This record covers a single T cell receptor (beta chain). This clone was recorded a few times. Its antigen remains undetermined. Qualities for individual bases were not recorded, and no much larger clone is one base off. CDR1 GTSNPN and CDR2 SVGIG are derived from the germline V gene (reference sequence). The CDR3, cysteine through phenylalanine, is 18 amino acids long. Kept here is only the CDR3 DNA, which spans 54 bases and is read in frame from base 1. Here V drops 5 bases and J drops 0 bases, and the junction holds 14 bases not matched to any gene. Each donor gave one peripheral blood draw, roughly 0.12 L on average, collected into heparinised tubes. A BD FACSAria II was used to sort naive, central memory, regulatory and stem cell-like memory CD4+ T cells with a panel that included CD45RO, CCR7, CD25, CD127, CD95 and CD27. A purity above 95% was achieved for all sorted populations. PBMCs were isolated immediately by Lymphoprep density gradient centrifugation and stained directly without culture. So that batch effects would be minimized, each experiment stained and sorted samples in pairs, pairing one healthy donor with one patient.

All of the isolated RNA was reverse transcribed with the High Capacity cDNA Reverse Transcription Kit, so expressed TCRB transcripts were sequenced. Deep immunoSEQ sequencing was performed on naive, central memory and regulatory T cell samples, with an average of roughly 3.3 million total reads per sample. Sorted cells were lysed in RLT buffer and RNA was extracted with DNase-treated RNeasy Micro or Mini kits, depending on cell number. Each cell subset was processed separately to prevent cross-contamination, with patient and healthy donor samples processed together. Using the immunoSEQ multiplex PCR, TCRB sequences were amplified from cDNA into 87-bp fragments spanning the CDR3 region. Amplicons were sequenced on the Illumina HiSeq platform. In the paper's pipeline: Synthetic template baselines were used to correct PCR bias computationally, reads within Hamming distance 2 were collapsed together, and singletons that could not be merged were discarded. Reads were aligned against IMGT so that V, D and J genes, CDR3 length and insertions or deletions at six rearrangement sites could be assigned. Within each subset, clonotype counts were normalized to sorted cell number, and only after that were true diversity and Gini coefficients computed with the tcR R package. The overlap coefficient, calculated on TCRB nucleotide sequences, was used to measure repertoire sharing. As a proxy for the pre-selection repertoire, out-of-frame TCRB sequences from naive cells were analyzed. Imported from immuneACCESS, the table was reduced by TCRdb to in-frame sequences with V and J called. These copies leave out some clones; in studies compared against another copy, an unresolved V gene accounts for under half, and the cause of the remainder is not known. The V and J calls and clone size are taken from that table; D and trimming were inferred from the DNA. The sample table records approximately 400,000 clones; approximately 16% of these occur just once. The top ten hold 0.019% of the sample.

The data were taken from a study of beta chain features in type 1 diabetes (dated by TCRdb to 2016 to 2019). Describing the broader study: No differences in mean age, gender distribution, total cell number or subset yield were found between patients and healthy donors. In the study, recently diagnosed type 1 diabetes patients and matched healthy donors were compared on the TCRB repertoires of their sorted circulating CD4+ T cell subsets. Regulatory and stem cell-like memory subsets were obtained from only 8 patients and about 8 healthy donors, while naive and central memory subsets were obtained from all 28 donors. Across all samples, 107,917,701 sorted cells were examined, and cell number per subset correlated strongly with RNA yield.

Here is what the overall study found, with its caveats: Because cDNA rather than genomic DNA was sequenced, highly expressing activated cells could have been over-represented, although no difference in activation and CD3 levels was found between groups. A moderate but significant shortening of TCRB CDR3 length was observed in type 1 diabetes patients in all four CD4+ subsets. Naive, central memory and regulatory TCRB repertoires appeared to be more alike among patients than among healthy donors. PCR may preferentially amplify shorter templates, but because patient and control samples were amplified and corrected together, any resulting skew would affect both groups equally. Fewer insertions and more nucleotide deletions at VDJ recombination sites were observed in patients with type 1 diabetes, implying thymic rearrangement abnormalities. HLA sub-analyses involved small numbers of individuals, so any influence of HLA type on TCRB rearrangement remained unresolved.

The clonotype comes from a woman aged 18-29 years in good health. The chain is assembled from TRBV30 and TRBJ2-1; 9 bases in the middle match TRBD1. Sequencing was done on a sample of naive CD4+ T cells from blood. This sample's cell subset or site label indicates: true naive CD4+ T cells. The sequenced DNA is TGTGCCTGGGGCAGGGACAGGGCCTTGGGGAGCTCCTACAATGAGCAGTTCTTC. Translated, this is CAWGRDRALGSSYNEQFF.